These T cell receptor beta chains were read from a single sample in a study of PD-1 blockade in classical Hodgkin lymphoma. The assay was immunoSEQ multiplex PCR, and TCRdb's table has in-frame clones only and misses some. The sample carries tens of thousands of clones, roughly 82% recorded once. The sample in question was peripheral blood mononuclear cells (PBMCs), obtained at baseline. The receptors were gathered from a human donor with classical Hodgkin lymphoma. CDR3s include the opening cysteine and the closing phenylalanine or tryptophan. A D gene is named only where the DNA matches it firmly. Rows may omit the clone size; those that give it use once, few, many or a size class.

d_gene: -
j_gene: TRBJ1-5
abundance: -
v_gene: TRBV19
CDR3aa: CASSISAHNQPQHF
CDR3nt: TGTGCCAGTAGTATCTCGGCCCACAATCAGCCCCAGCATTTT

d_gene: -
j_gene: TRBJ2-5
abundance: -
v_gene: TRBV6-5
CDR3aa: CASSYKGTQYF
CDR3nt: TGTGCCAGCAGTTACAAGGGGACCCAGTACTTC

d_gene: TRBD2
j_gene: TRBJ2-7
abundance: -
v_gene: TRBV11-3
CDR3aa: CASSQGLAGTGEQYF
CDR3nt: TGTGCCAGCAGCCAAGGACTAGCGGGGACTGGCGAGCAGTACTTC

d_gene: TRBD1
j_gene: TRBJ2-1
abundance: -
v_gene: TRBV7-2
CDR3aa: CASSIHTRGLDEQFF
CDR3nt: TGTGCCAGCAGCATACATACCAGGGGGCTAGATGAGCAGTTCTTC

d_gene: TRBD2
j_gene: TRBJ2-1
abundance: -
v_gene: TRBV5-1
CDR3aa: CASSSSAGTYNEQFF
CDR3nt: TGCGCCAGCAGCAGTTCAGCGGGGACGTACAATGAGCAGTTCTTC

d_gene: -
j_gene: TRBJ2-6
abundance: -
v_gene: TRBV19
CDR3aa: CASRLGSRVSGANVLTF
CDR3nt: TGTGCCAGTAGGTTGGGGAGCAGAGTATCTGGGGCCAACGTCCTGACTTTC

d_gene: -
j_gene: TRBJ2-7
abundance: -
v_gene: TRBV2
CDR3aa: CASRDTGYEQYF
CDR3nt: TGTGCCAGCCGGGACACCGGTTACGAGCAGTACTTC

d_gene: -
j_gene: TRBJ2-7
abundance: -
v_gene: TRBV6-1
CDR3aa: CASSEGGTHDEQYF
CDR3nt: TGTGCCAGCAGTGAAGGGGGGACCCACGACGAGCAGTACTTC

d_gene: -
j_gene: TRBJ1-1
abundance: -
v_gene: TRBV5-6
CDR3aa: CASSLEETEAFF
CDR3nt: TGTGCCAGCAGTCTCGAGGAGACTGAAGCTTTCTTT

d_gene: TRBD2
j_gene: TRBJ2-2
abundance: -
v_gene: TRBV10-1
CDR3aa: CASTDRGVGELFF
CDR3nt: TGCGCCAGCACCGACCGGGGGGTCGGGGAGCTGTTTTTT

d_gene: TRBD2
j_gene: TRBJ2-7
abundance: -
v_gene: TRBV2
CDR3aa: CASTSGGSSYEQYF
CDR3nt: TGTGCCAGCACGAGCGGGGGGTCCTCCTACGAGCAGTACTTC

d_gene: -
j_gene: TRBJ2-4
abundance: -
v_gene: TRBV19
CDR3aa: CASSRSVGDIQYF
CDR3nt: TGTGCCAGTAGCAGATCCGTGGGGGACATTCAGTACTTC

d_gene: TRBD1
j_gene: TRBJ2-7
abundance: -
v_gene: TRBV18
CDR3aa: CASSPPQGASYEQYF
CDR3nt: TGTGCCAGCTCACCACCGCAGGGGGCCTCCTACGAGCAGTACTTC

d_gene: TRBD1
j_gene: TRBJ1-4
abundance: -
v_gene: TRBV18
CDR3aa: CASSPPSGETGAEKLFF
CDR3nt: TGTGCCAGCTCACCACCGTCGGGCGAGACAGGGGCTGAAAAACTGTTTTTT

d_gene: -
j_gene: TRBJ1-1
abundance: -
v_gene: TRBV5-1
CDR3aa: CASSPTVGHPEAFF
CDR3nt: TGCGCCAGCAGCCCTACTGTCGGACACCCTGAAGCTTTCTTT

d_gene: TRBD1
j_gene: TRBJ1-4
abundance: -
v_gene: TRBV19
CDR3aa: CASSMIDRGGEKLFF
CDR3nt: TGTGCCAGTAGTATGATCGACAGGGGTGGCGAAAAACTGTTTTTT

d_gene: -
j_gene: TRBJ1-5
abundance: few
v_gene: TRBV4-2
CDR3aa: CASSQQGFSNQPQHF
CDR3nt: TGTGCCAGCAGCCAACAGGGTTTCAGCAATCAGCCCCAGCATTTT

d_gene: -
j_gene: TRBJ1-2
abundance: -
v_gene: TRBV28
CDR3aa: CASSPTVGAIYGYTF
CDR3nt: TGTGCCAGCAGCCCTACCGTGGGCGCTATCTATGGCTACACCTTC

d_gene: -
j_gene: TRBJ2-3
abundance: -
v_gene: TRBV7-2
CDR3aa: CASSLNSYTDTQYF
CDR3nt: TGTGCCAGCAGCTTAAACAGTTACACAGATACGCAGTATTTT

d_gene: -
j_gene: TRBJ2-1
abundance: -
v_gene: TRBV5-1
CDR3aa: CASSLEYASEQFF
CDR3nt: TGCGCCAGCAGCTTGGAGTATGCCAGTGAGCAGTTCTTC

d_gene: -
j_gene: TRBJ1-5
abundance: -
v_gene: TRBV7-8
CDR3aa: CASSLQGSNQPQHF
CDR3nt: TGTGCCAGCAGCTTACAGGGATCCAATCAGCCCCAGCATTTT

d_gene: -
j_gene: TRBJ2-4
abundance: -
v_gene: TRBV4-3
CDR3aa: CASSPSTGTVSLRENIQYF
CDR3nt: TGCGCCAGCAGCCCTTCGACCGGGACCGTCTCCCTCAGGGAAAACATTCAGTACTTC

d_gene: -
j_gene: TRBJ2-6
abundance: -
v_gene: TRBV11-3
CDR3aa: CASSLGSPAQVLTF
CDR3nt: TGTGCCAGCAGCTTAGGCAGCCCGGCCCAGGTCCTGACTTTC

d_gene: -
j_gene: TRBJ2-7
abundance: once
v_gene: TRBV10-2
CDR3aa: CASSGDGYEQYF
CDR3nt: TGCGCCAGCAGTGGGGACGGCTACGAGCAGTACTTC

d_gene: -
j_gene: TRBJ2-7
abundance: -
v_gene: TRBV28
CDR3aa: CASSPLRDATYEQYF
CDR3nt: TGTGCCAGCAGTCCACTCCGGGACGCCACCTACGAGCAGTACTTC

d_gene: -
j_gene: TRBJ1-2
abundance: -
v_gene: TRBV6-6
CDR3aa: CASSFGVLYGYTF
CDR3nt: TGTGCCAGCAGTTTCGGCGTCCTGTATGGCTACACCTTC

d_gene: TRBD1
j_gene: TRBJ2-7
abundance: -
v_gene: TRBV19
CDR3aa: CASAPGQGAHEQYF
CDR3nt: TGTGCCAGTGCACCGGGACAGGGGGCGCACGAGCAGTACTTC

d_gene: -
j_gene: TRBJ1-4
abundance: -
v_gene: TRBV2
CDR3aa: CASSEFDFTSEKLFF
CDR3nt: TGTGCCAGCAGTGAGTTCGACTTTACCTCTGAAAAACTGTTTTTT

d_gene: TRBD1
j_gene: TRBJ1-2
abundance: -
v_gene: TRBV30
CDR3aa: CAWSGTGFSLYGYTF
CDR3nt: TGTGCCTGGAGCGGGACAGGGTTTAGTTTGTATGGCTACACCTTC

d_gene: -
j_gene: TRBJ2-7
abundance: -
v_gene: TRBV18
CDR3aa: CASSRARRDEQYF
CDR3nt: TGTGCCAGCTCACGAGCGAGGAGGGACGAGCAGTACTTC

d_gene: -
j_gene: TRBJ2-2
abundance: -
v_gene: TRBV7-2
CDR3aa: CASSTDSTTGELFF
CDR3nt: TGTGCCAGCAGTACCGACAGTACCACCGGGGAGCTGTTTTTT

d_gene: TRBD2
j_gene: TRBJ2-7
abundance: -
v_gene: TRBV9
CDR3aa: CASSVGTSGYEQYF
CDR3nt: TGTGCCAGCAGCGTAGGGACTAGCGGCTACGAGCAGTACTTC

d_gene: -
j_gene: TRBJ1-1
abundance: -
v_gene: TRBV4-2
CDR3aa: CASSQDISTEAFF
CDR3nt: TGTGCCAGCAGCCAAGATATAAGCACTGAAGCTTTCTTT

d_gene: -
j_gene: TRBJ1-2
abundance: -
v_gene: TRBV7-2
CDR3aa: CASRPGTAYGYTF
CDR3nt: TGTGCCAGCAGACCCGGGACTGCATATGGCTACACCTTC

d_gene: -
j_gene: TRBJ1-1
abundance: -
v_gene: TRBV18
CDR3aa: CASSPNPDLNTEAFF
CDR3nt: TGTGCCAGCTCACCAAACCCAGACTTGAACACTGAAGCTTTCTTT

d_gene: -
j_gene: TRBJ1-4
abundance: -
v_gene: TRBV4-2
CDR3aa: CASSQEGNEKLFF
CDR3nt: TGTGCCAGCAGCCAAGAGGGTAATGAAAAACTGTTTTTT

d_gene: -
j_gene: TRBJ1-5
abundance: few
v_gene: TRBV6-5
CDR3aa: CASSRFDNQPQHF
CDR3nt: TGTGCCAGCAGTCGCTTTGACAATCAGCCCCAGCATTTT

d_gene: TRBD1
j_gene: TRBJ2-1
abundance: -
v_gene: TRBV11-3
CDR3aa: CASSLGQGARTLNEQFF
CDR3nt: TGTGCCAGCAGCCTAGGACAGGGGGCGAGAACATTAAATGAGCAGTTCTTC

d_gene: TRBD2
j_gene: TRBJ2-3
abundance: -
v_gene: TRBV5-1
CDR3aa: CASSLGQAGTDTQYF
CDR3nt: TGCGCCAGCAGCTTGGGTCAAGCGGGGACAGATACGCAGTATTTT

d_gene: -
j_gene: TRBJ2-2
abundance: once
v_gene: TRBV11-1
CDR3aa: CASSLLGTGELFF
CDR3nt: TGTGCCAGCAGCTTGTTGGGGACCGGGGAGCTGTTTTTT